This note documents a single TCR beta chain sequence. Its target is not known. These data are taken from a study of CD8+ T cells in alopecia areata. Study summary: It was oral tofacitinib, at 5 to 10 mg twice daily, that treated patients received. Study conclusions and caveats: How baseline CD8+ expansion relates to response remains uncertain (there was one nonresponder). An increase in clonality over normal scalp was evident in lesional scalp, especially alopecia totalis/universalis. Sequencing of scalp samples also includes resident alphabeta T cells from normal skin.

Extracted RNA was reverse transcribed into cDNA, the sequencing template. Sequencing was performed with immunoSEQ multiplex PCR; in TCRdb, only in-frame clones are kept and a portion is missing. The sample has 98,000 or so clones, about 64% seen once; the top ten hold less than 20%. Treatment noted: oral pan-JAK inhibitor, 5-10 mg twice daily. CDR3 length: 13 residues. CDR1 is SGHDN, CDR2 FVKESK, per germline. The ends were cut back, 0 bases at V and 4 bases at J, with 4 bases in the middle. This chain connects TRBV14 to TRBJ2-4; D is undetermined. This specimen consisted of CD8+ T cells sorted from blood, obtained at week 4, from a patient treated with tofacitinib. The source of this sequence is a human donor with alopecia areata. Written as DNA, the CDR3 is TGTGCCAGCAGCCAAGAGAGGAAAAACATTCAGTACTTC. Translating gives CASSQERKNIQYF.